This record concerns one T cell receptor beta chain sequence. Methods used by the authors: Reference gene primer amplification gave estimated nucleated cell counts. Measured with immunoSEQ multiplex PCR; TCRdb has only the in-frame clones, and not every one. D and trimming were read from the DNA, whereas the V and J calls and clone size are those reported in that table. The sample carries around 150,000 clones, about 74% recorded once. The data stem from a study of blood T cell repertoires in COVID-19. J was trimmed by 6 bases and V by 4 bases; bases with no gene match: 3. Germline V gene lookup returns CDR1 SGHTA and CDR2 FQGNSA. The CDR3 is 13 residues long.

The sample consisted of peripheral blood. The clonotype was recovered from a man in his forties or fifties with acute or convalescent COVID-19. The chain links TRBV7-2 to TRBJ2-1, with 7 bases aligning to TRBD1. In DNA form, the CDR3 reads TGTGCCAGCAGCTCCCAGGGGGTCAATGAGCAGTTCTTC. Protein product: CASSSQGVNEQFF.